One sample yielded the 2 T cell receptor beta chains listed below, sequenced in a study of blood T cells in healthy people across ages. Combining a sample-barcoded 5' primer with a J-beta primer mix, a second PCR ran for roughly 7 to 11 cycles. From the 5' RACE reads, TCRdb called clonotypes with MiXCR, one entry per CDR3 protein. The sample yields about 320,000 distinct CDR3 sequences, 25% to 30% seen once. Sequencing input: blood. These receptor sequences come from a woman aged 65 to 85 in good health.

In this sample, this clonotype turned up a few times. The rearrangement joins TRBV4-3 to TRBJ1-1, with D unclear. The CDR3 sequence is 14 residues long. The germline gives CDR1 LGHNA, CDR2 YSLEER. With 0 bases removed from V and 4 bases from J, the gap between germline ends came to 9 bases. DNA of the CDR3: TGCGCCAGCAGCCAAGAAGCAGGAGTCACTGAAGCTTTCTTT. Amino acid sequence: CASSQEAGVTEAFF.

This clonotype was recorded many times. The rearrangement links TRBV28 to TRBJ1-2; no clear D gene. With 6 bases removed from V and 4 bases from J, the gap between germline ends came to 12 bases. The germline gives CDR1 MDHEN, CDR2 SYDVKM. CDR3 length: 13 amino acids. DNA of the CDR3: TGTGCCAGCAGCCAACAGAGGGCCTATGGCTACACCTTC. Protein: CASSQQRAYGYTF.